These T cell receptor beta chains were read from a single sample in a study of shared clonotypes between healthy human individuals. Clones were sequenced by immunoSEQ multiplex PCR, and TCRdb holds only the in-frame ones, with some missing. The sample records some 2 million clones, around 96% being singletons. The sample consisted of naive CD8+ T cells sorted from blood. All receptors come from a man in his late teens or twenties in good health. The CDR3 runs from the conserved cysteine through the conserved F or W. A D gene is named only where the DNA matches it firmly. Part of the rows lack a size; the others show once, few, many or a class for expanded clones.

V gene,D gene,J gene,clone size,CDR3 protein,CDR3 DNA
TRBV5-4,TRBD2,TRBJ2-7,.,CASSPTSGSLHEQYF,TGTGCCAGCAGCCCGACTAGCGGGAGTCTCCACGAGCAGTACTTC
TRBV9,.,TRBJ1-1,.,CASSGAPGLEAFF,TGTGCCAGCAGCGGGGCTCCTGGGCTTGAAGCTTTCTTT
TRBV6-4,TRBD2,TRBJ2-4,once,CASSDSTRGGLAGEGKYF,TGTGCCAGCAGTGACTCGACGAGGGGGGGACTAGCGGGAGAGGGGAAGTACTTC
TRBV28,TRBD1,TRBJ1-2,.,CASDGTAFRNLNYGYTF,TGTGCCAGCGACGGGACAGCCTTTCGTAACCTTAACTATGGCTACACCTTC
TRBV7-9,.,TRBJ2-5,.,CASSPPGPPSETQYF,TGTGCCAGCAGCCCCCCCGGGCCACCTAGCGAGACCCAGTACTTC
TRBV5-4,TRBD1,TRBJ2-7,.,CASSLGQGAARYGEQYF,TGTGCCAGCAGCTTGGGGCAGGGGGCCGCCCGTTACGGCGAGCAGTACTTC
TRBV7-8,.,TRBJ2-3,.,CASSLGTGLPDTQYF,TGTGCCAGCAGCTTAGGGACCGGGCTTCCAGATACGCAGTATTTT
TRBV25-1,TRBD1,TRBJ2-7,.,CASSAGTGYYEQYF,TGTGCCAGCAGCGCCGGGACAGGGTACTACGAGCAGTACTTC
TRBV10-3,.,TRBJ2-7,.,CAISESSGDGQYF,TGTGCCATCAGTGAGTCCTCAGGGGATGGGCAGTACTTC
TRBV13,.,TRBJ1-6,.,CASSLGGSPLHF,TGTGCCAGCAGCTTAGGTGGATCACCCCTCCACTTT
TRBV2,.,TRBJ1-4,.,CASSEAHLGGIEFDEKLFF,TGTGCCAGCAGTGAAGCCCACTTAGGGGGTATAGAGTTCGATGAAAAACTGTTTTTT
TRBV28,.,TRBJ2-1,.,CAWGRGNEQFF,TGTGCGTGGGGAAGGGGCAATGAGCAGTTCTTC
TRBV4-1,TRBD2,TRBJ2-7,.,CASSQASGRGEQYF,TGCGCCAGCAGCCAGGCTAGCGGGAGAGGGGAGCAGTACTTC
TRBV19,.,TRBJ1-2,.,CASSIDHGGEANYGYTF,TGTGCCAGTAGTATAGATCATGGCGGAGAAGCTAACTATGGCTACACCTTC
TRBV19,.,TRBJ2-1,.,CASSTGRDYNEQFF,TGTGCCAGTTCGACAGGGAGGGATTACAATGAGCAGTTCTTC
TRBV27,TRBD1,TRBJ1-5,.,CASSLTGGNQPQHF,TGTGCCAGCAGCCTGACAGGGGGCAATCAGCCCCAGCATTTT
TRBV4-1,.,TRBJ1-1,.,CASSPESSGAEAFF,TGCGCCAGCAGCCCCGAATCTTCGGGGGCTGAAGCTTTCTTT
TRBV15,.,TRBJ1-1,few,CATSTDQNTEAFF,TGTGCCACCAGCACCGACCAGAACACTGAAGCTTTCTTT
TRBV5-6,.,TRBJ2-1,.,CASSFTAVGFYNEQFF,TGTGCCAGCAGCTTCACGGCGGTGGGGTTTTACAATGAGCAGTTCTTC
TRBV11-2,.,TRBJ2-7,.,CASSLEGNSYEQYF,TGTGCCAGCAGCTTAGAGGGGAACTCCTACGAGCAGTACTTC
TRBV5-6,TRBD2,TRBJ2-5,.,CASSLVLAGVGPQYF,TGTGCCAGCAGCTTGGTGCTAGCGGGAGTAGGGCCCCAGTACTTC
TRBV7-6,.,TRBJ2-3,.,CASSPDTLTDTQYF,TGTGCCAGCAGCCCGGACACCCTCACAGATACGCAGTATTTT
TRBV11-2,.,TRBJ2-7,.,CASSPTPESSYEQYF,TGTGCCAGCAGCCCCACCCCCGAGAGCTCCTACGAGCAGTACTTC
TRBV6-5,.,TRBJ2-7,.,CASSLSATYEQYF,TGTGCCAGCAGCCTATCGGCAACCTACGAGCAGTACTTC
TRBV2,.,TRBJ2-2,.,CASLIVAGELFF,TGTGCCAGCCTGATCGTGGCCGGGGAGCTGTTTTTT
TRBV6-1,.,TRBJ2-6,.,CASSEPPGVSGANVLTF,TGTGCCAGCAGTGAACCACCTGGGGTCTCTGGGGCCAACGTCCTGACTTTC
TRBV25-1,TRBD1,TRBJ1-5,.,CASSERGPNQPQHF,TGTGCCAGCAGTGAAAGGGGGCCAAATCAGCCCCAGCATTTT
TRBV10-1,.,TRBJ1-2,.,CASTGQKNGYTF,TGCGCCAGCACCGGACAGAAAAATGGCTACACCTTC
TRBV30,.,TRBJ2-7,once,CAWTAGDYYEQYF,TGTGCCTGGACAGCAGGCGATTACTACGAGCAGTACTTC
TRBV6-4,.,TRBJ2-7,.,CASSEGPTPIYEQYF,TGTGCCAGCAGTGAGGGTCCTACCCCAATCTACGAGCAGTACTTC
TRBV7-6,.,TRBJ2-1,.,CASSSQIGEQFF,TGTGCCAGCAGCTCACAGATTGGTGAGCAGTTCTTC
TRBV5-1,.,TRBJ2-5,.,CASSLNQQNQETQYF,TGCGCCAGCAGCTTGAATCAACAGAACCAAGAGACCCAGTACTTC
TRBV9,TRBD2,TRBJ2-2,.,CASSTRTSGTTGELFF,TGTGCCAGCAGCACTCGGACTAGCGGGACAACCGGGGAGCTGTTTTTT
TRBV9,TRBD1,TRBJ2-3,.,CASSVGWTGGASDTQYF,TGTGCCAGCAGCGTAGGATGGACAGGGGGCGCGTCAGATACGCAGTATTTT